Given below is one TCR beta chain in context. The data are from a study of OX40 agonist ivuxolimab in advanced cancers. The repertoire was sequenced with immunoSEQ multiplex PCR; TCRdb's copy has only in-frame clones and lacks some. The table includes around 72,000 clones, around 91% detected once. V lost 7 bases and J 5 bases, leaving 25 bases between the germline ends. The CDR3 consists of 17 residues. CDR1 and CDR2 from the germline V gene are MDHEN and SYDVKM. This receptor was taken from an adult with an advanced solid tumor such as melanoma, head and neck, liver or kidney cancer. V and J are TRBV28 and TRBJ2-3; a weak D match, TRBD2 (5 bases). The starting material was CD4+ or CD8+ T cells sorted from blood, obtained in a trial of the OX40 agonist ivuxolimab. CDR3 in DNA: TGTGCCAGCACCGACCTATTAGGACGACCAGAGGGAGATACGCAGTATTTT. It codes for CASTDLLGRPEGDTQYF.